The clone carrying this TCR beta chain has only one observation. What the recovered Cohort 3 donors had was two negative PCRs, clearance, or symptom resolution. V was clipped by 1 base and J by 3 bases, with 13 bases between them. CDR3 length: 15 residues. Looked up from germline, CDR1 is SGHDN and CDR2 is FVKESK. The data stem from a study of blood T cell repertoires in COVID-19. At the level of the study: Acute and convalescent COVID-19 specimens originated in the United States, Italy and Spain. T cells, B-cell-depleted T cells, or PBMCs supplied cDNA or gDNA.

Some clones are missing from TCRdb's copy, which holds only in-frame ones; the method was immunoSEQ multiplex PCR. The sample consists of roughly 360,000 clones, approximately 89% of them appearing once. The specimen sequenced was PBMCs or T cells enriched from blood (not recorded which). The clonotype comes from a man in his thirties or forties who had recovered from COVID-19. The chain uses TRBV14 and TRBJ2-7; D might be TRBD1 (6 bases). The CDR3 DNA follows: TGTGCCAGCAGCCAAGCCGGGACATGGGACTACGAGCAGTACTTC. This gives the protein CASSQAGTWDYEQYF. The complete variable domain, with remaining parts taken from reference TRBV14 and TRBJ2-7, reads EAGVTQFPSHSVIEKGQTVTLRCDPISGHDNLYWYRRVMGKEIKFLLHFVKESKQDESGMPNNRFLAERTGGTYSTLKVQPAELEDSGVYFCASSQAGTWDYEQYFGPGTRLTVT.